Listed here are 9 T cell receptor beta chains from one sample, sequenced in a study of blood T cell repertoires in COVID-19. TCRdb's copy holds only in-frame clones and misses some; the assay was immunoSEQ multiplex PCR. The table has approximately 90,000 clones, about 91% seen once. Sequenced sample: peripheral blood. These receptors were taken from a man aged 55 to 70 with acute or convalescent COVID-19.

The gene calls are TRBV5-4 and TRBJ1-2; D is unclear. The germline V gene encodes CDR1 SGHNT and CDR2 YYREEE (reference sequence). With 2 bases removed from V and 3 bases from J, the gap between germline ends came to 8 bases. This CDR3 has 13 amino acids. CDR3 bases: TGTGCCAGCAGCTTAGGGAGCTACTATGGCTACACCTTC. It encodes CASSLGSYYGYTF.

CDR3 in amino acids: CASSFLGNTIYF. DNA for the CDR3: TGCGCCAGCAGCTTCCTTGGAAACACCATATATTTT. The V gene is TRBV5-1, the J gene TRBJ1-3, with unresolved D. The V end lost 2 bases, the J end lost 3 bases, and 3 bases lay between the germline ends. CDR3 size: 12 residues. Germline V gene data show CDR1 as SGHRS and CDR2 as YFSETQ. The full variable domain, completed using reference TRBV5-1 and TRBJ1-3, is KAGVTQTPRYLIKTRGQQVTLSCSPISGHRSVSWYQQTPGQGLQFLFEYFSETQRNKGNFPGRFSGRQFSNSRSEMNVSTLELGDSALYLCASSFLGNTIYFGEGSWLTVV.

CDR3 nucleotides: TGTGCCAGCAGCTTAAAACCCGGGACAGGGTTGAATATCGATGGAAACACCATATATTTT. It is translated as CASSLKPGTGLNIDGNTIYF. This sequence joins TRBV9 and TRBJ1-3; 9 nucleotides line up with TRBD1. Trimming removed 4 bases from V and 3 bases from J; junction bases left unmatched: 20. Germline V gene lookup returns CDR1 SGDLS and CDR2 YYNGEE. The CDR3 spans 20 residues.

The J gene is TRBJ1-1, the V gene TRBV30, with D unclear. From germline, CDR1 is GTSNPN and CDR2 SVGIG (reference sequence). With 4 bases removed from V and 10 bases from J, the gap between germline ends came to 19 bases. The CDR3 has 13 residues. CDR3 amino acids: CAWTGSRQDGAFF. The CDR3 coding sequence is TGTGCCTGGACGGGGAGCAGGCAAGACGGAGCTTTCTTT. Drawing the rest from reference TRBV30 and TRBJ1-1, the complete variable domain is SQTIHQWPATLVQPVGSPLSLECTVEGTSNPNLYWYRQAAGRGLQLLFYSVGIGQISSEVPQNLSASRPQDRQFILSSKKLLLSDSGFYLCAWTGSRQDGAFFGQGTRLTVV.

The chain carries TRBV9 and TRBJ2-7, with a tentative D call TRBD2 (6 bases). CDR3 size: 15 residues. V lost 0 bases and J lost 0, with 10 bases in between. The germline V gene has CDR1 SGDLS and CDR2 YYNGEE. The CDR3 loop reads CASSVVADRSYEQYF. The CDR3 DNA sequence: TGTGCCAGCAGCGTAGTAGCGGACCGCTCCTACGAGCAGTACTTC.

The gene calls are TRBV5-1 and TRBJ2-1, with 7 bases aligning to TRBD1. Per germline, CDR1 SGHRS and CDR2 YFSETQ. The CDR3 is 16 amino acids. V gave up 4 bases and J gave up 1 base; unmatched junction bases: 8. The CDR3 region is CASSIQGDASYNEQFF. CDR3 sequence (DNA): TGCGCCAGCAGCATCCAGGGGGACGCTTCCTACAATGAGCAGTTCTTC.

The chain recombines TRBV6-5 with TRBJ2-7; TRBD1 is a possible D gene (6 bases). Germline assignment: CDR1 MNHEY and CDR2 SVGAGI. Trimming cost V 7 bases and J 2 bases, with 12 bases left between them. The CDR3 covers 13 residues. CDR3 region: CASTDRPTYEQYF. The DNA of the CDR3 is TGTGCCAGCACGGACAGACCTACCTACGAGCAGTACTTC.

V is TRBV19 and J is TRBJ2-1; 9 bases match TRBD2. The length of the CDR3 is 13 residues. The germline gives CDR1 LNHDA, CDR2 SQIVND (reference sequence). The J segment lost 4 bases and the V segment lost 10 bases, leaving 5 bases of the junction unmatched. The CDR3 protein is CATGLARYNEQFF. The CDR3 DNA is TGTGCCACAGGACTAGCGAGGTACAATGAGCAGTTCTTC.

The rearrangement uses TRBV3-1 (or the pseudogene TRBV3-2) and TRBJ1-1; 8 bases align to TRBD1. V shed 1 base and J 4 bases; nucleotides not matched to a gene: 14. CDR3 length: 18 amino acids. CDR1 and CDR2 from the germline V gene are LGHDT and YNNKEL (reference sequence). CDR3 residues: CASSQGGTGRVKGTEAFF. For the CDR3, the DNA is TGTGCCAGCAGCCAAGGGGGGACAGGCCGCGTGAAGGGCACTGAAGCTTTCTTT.